What follows is one TCR beta chain and its context. V lost 0 bases, J lost 4 bases, and 1 base stayed unmatched. Germline V gene lookup returns CDR1 MNHNS and CDR2 SASEGT. This CDR3 region has 15 residues. TCRdb re-analyzed the PCR reads using MiXCR. The sample lists just over 15,000 clones; roughly 36% were seen once. The data are from a study of metastatic and nonmetastatic thyroid tumors. All patients reached thyroid surgery having received no treatment beforehand. Sequencing input: tumor tissue. The sequence was collected from a male donor with papillary thyroid cancer or a benign thyroid nodule (not recorded which). Some clones in this sample may be carry-over from other donors' samples. The J gene is TRBJ2-3, the V gene TRBV6-1; 10 bases align to TRBD2. The CDR3 DNA reads as TGTGCCAGCAGTGAAGCAGCGGGAGGGCCAGATACGCAGTATTTT. Translated, it gives CASSEAAGGPDTQYF.